This TCR beta chain was recorded in a study of vaccination and CD4 T cells after COVID-19. About the research overall: Six male and four female convalescents took part, two of them Hispanic.

On this clonotype itself: Its antigen is not known.

Once obtained from cultured CD4+ T cells, the DNA was sequenced using the Oncomine TCR Beta short-read assay. TCRdb used MiXCR to reprocess the PCR reads, holding one entry per CDR3 protein. This table holds roughly 20,000 distinct CDR3 sequences, 67% found once. Treatment reported: approximately nine-day PBMC culture with coronavirus spike peptide pools or control peptides (ViraFEST assay). V dropped 5 bases and J dropped 2 bases, with 9 bases sitting between them. The CDR3 covers 14 residues. Per the germline V gene, CDR1 is SGHVS and CDR2 is FNYEAQ. The material sequenced was CD4+ T cells from blood, cultured in vitro. The genes are TRBV7-6 and TRBJ2-2; D is unresolved. The sequence was obtained from a human donor who had recovered from COVID-19. CDR3 sequence: CASSPGTNTGELFF. In DNA form, the CDR3 reads TGTGCCAGCAGCCCGGGTACAAACACCGGGGAGCTGTTTTTT.